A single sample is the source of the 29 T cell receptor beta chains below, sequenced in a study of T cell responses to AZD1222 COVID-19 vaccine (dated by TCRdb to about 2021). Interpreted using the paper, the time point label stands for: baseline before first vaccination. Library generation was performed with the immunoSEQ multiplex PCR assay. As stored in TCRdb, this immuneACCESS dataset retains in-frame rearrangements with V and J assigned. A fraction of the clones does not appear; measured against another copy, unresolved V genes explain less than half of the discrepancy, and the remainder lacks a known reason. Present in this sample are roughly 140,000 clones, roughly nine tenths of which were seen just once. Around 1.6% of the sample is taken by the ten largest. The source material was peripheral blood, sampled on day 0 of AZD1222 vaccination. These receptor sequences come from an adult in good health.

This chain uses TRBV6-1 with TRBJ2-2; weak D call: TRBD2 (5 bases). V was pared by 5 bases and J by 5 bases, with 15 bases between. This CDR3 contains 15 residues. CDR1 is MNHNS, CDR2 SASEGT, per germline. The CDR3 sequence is CASSSGRDLTGELFF. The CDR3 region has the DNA TGTGCCAGCAGTTCCGGCCGGGATCTAACCGGGGAGCTGTTTTTT.

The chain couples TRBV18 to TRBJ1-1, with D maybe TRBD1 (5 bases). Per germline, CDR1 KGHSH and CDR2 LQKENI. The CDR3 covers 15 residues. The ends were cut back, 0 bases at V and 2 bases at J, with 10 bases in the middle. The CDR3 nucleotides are TGTGCCAGCTCACCACCGAGGGGAATTAACACTGAAGCTTTCTTT. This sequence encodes CASSPPRGINTEAFF.

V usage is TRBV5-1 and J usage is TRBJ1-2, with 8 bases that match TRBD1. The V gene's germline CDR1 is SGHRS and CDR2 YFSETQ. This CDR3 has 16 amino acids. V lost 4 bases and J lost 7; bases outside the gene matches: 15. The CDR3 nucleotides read TGCGCCAGCAGCAAAGATGACAGGGGACTCTTGGGTGGCTACACCTTC. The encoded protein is CASSKDDRGLLGGYTF. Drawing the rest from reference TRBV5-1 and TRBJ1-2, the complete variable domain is KAGVTQTPRYLIKTRGQQVTLSCSPISGHRSVSWYQQTPGQGLQFLFEYFSETQRNKGNFPGRFSGRQFSNSRSEMNVSTLELGDSALYLCASSKDDRGLLGGYTFGSGTRLTVV.

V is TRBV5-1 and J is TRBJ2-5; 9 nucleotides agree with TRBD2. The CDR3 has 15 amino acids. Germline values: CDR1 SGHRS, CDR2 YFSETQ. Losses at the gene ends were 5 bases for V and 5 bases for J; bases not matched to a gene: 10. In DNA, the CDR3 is TGCGCCAGCAGTCCGTCCGGCGGGGGGGCCGAGACCCAGTACTTC. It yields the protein CASSPSGGGAETQYF.

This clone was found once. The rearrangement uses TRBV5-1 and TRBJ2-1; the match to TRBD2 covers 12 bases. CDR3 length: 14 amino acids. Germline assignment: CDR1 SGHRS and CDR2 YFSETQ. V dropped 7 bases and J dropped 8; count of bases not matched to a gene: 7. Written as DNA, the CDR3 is TGCGCCAGCGGACTAGCGGGACCACGGGATGAGCAGTTCTTC. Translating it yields CASGLAGPRDEQFF.

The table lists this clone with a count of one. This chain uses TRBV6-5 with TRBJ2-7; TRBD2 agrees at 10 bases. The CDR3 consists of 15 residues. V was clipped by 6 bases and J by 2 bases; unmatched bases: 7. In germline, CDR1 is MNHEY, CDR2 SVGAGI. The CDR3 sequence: CASRPGLAGAYEQYF. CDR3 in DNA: TGTGCCAGCAGGCCTGGCCTAGCGGGAGCCTACGAGCAGTACTTC.

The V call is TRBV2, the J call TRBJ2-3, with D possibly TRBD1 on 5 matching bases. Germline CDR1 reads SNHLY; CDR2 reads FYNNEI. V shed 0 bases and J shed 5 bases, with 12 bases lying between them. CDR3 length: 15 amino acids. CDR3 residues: CASSEARAGKDTQYF. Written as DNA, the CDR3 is TGTGCCAGCAGTGAAGCACGGGCAGGGAAAGATACGCAGTATTTT.

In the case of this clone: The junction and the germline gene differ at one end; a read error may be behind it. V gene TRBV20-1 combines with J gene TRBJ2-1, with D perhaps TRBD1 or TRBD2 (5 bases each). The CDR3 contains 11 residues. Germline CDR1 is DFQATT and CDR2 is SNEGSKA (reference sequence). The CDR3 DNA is TGCAGTGCGAGAGGGACGTTGGGGCAGTTCTTC. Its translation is CSARGTLGQFF.

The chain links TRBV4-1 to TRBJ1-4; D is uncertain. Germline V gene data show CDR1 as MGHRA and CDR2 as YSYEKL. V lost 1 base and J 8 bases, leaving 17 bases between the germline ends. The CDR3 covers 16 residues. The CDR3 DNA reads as TGCGCCAGCAGCCAAGTCGAAGGCAGGCCAGAAGAAAAACTGTTTTTT. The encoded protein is CASSQVEGRPEEKLFF.

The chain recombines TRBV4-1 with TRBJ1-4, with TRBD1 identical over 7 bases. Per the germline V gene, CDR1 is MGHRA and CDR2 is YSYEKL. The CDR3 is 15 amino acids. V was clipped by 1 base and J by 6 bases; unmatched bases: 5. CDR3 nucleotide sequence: TGCGCCAGCAGCCAAGCGACAGGGCGCGATGAAAAACTGTTTTTT. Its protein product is CASSQATGRDEKLFF.

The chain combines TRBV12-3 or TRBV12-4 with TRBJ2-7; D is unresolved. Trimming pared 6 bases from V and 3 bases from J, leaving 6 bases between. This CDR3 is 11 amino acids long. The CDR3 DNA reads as TGTGCCAGCAGCCCTGGCTACGAGCAGTACTTC. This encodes CASSPGYEQYF.

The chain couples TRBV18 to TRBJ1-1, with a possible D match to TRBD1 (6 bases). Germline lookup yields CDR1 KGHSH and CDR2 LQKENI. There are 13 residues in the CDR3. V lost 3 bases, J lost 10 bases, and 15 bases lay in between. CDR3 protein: CASSPGGRFGAFF. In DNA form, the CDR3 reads TGTGCCAGCTCACCGGGGGGGCGTTTCGGAGCTTTCTTT.

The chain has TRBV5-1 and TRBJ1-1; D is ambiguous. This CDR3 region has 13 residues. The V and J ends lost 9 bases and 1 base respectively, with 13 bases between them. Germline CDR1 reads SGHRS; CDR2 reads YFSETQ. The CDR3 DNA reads TGCGCCACCCGAGGATCGGAGAACACTGAAGCTTTCTTT. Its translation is CATRGSENTEAFF.

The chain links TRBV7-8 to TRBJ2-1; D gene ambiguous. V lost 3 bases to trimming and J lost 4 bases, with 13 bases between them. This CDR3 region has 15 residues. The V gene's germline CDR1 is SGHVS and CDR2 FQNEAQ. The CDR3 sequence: CASSFDQTGYNEQFF. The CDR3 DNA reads TGTGCCAGCAGCTTTGATCAGACTGGGTACAATGAGCAGTTCTTC.

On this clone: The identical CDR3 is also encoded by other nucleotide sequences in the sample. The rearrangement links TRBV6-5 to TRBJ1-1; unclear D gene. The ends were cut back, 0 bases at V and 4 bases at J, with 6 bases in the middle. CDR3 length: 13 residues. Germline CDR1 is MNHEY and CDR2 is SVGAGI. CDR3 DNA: TGTGCCAGCAGTTACTCGGGCGGCACTGAAGCTTTCTTT. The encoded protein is CASSYSGGTEAFF.

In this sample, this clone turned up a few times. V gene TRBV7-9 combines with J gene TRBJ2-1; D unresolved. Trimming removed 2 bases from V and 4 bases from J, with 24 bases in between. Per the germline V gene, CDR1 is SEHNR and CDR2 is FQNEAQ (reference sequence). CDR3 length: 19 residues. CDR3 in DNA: TGTGCCAGCAGCTTAAAAGGTTCAGGTAACAACTGGGGTTACAATGAGCAGTTCTTC. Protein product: CASSLKGSGNNWGYNEQFF. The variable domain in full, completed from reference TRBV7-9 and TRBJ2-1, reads DTGVSQNPRHKITKRGQNVTFRCDPISEHNRLYWYRQTLGQGPEFLTYFQNEAQLEKSRLLSDRFSAERPKGSFSTLEIQRTEQGDSAMYLCASSLKGSGNNWGYNEQFFGPGTRLTVL.

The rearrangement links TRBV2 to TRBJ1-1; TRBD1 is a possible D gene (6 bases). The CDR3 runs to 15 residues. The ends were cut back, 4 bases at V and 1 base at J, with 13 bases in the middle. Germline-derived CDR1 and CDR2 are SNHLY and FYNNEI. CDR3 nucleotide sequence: TGTGCCAGCAGTGTTCACGGACAGCCGAACACTGAAGCTTTCTTT. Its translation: CASSVHGQPNTEAFF.

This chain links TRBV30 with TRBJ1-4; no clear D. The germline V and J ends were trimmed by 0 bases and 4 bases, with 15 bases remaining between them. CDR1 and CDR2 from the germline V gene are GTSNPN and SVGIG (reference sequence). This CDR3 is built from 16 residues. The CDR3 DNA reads TGTGCCTGGAGTGTCCAGTCGGTCAGTGGTAATGAAAAACTGTTTTTT. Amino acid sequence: CAWSVQSVSGNEKLFF.

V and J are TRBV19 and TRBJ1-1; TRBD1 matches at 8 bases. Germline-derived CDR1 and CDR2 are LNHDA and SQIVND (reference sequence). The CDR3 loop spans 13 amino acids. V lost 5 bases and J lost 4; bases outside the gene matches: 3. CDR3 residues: CASSETGVTEAFF. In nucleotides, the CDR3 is TGTGCCAGTAGTGAGACAGGGGTCACTGAAGCTTTCTTT.

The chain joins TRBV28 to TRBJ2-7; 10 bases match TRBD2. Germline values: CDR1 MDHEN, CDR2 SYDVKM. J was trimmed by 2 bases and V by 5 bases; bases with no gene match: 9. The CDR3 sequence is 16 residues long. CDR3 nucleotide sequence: TGTGCCAGCAGTCCGCTAGCGGGAGCTACCCCCTACGAGCAGTACTTC. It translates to CASSPLAGATPYEQYF.

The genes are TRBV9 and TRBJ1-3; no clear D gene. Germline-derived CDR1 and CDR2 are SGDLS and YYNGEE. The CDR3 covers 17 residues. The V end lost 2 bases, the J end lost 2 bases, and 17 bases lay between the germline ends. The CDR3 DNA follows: TGTGCCAGCAGCGTCGGAGGCACGGACCTTACTGGAAACACCATATATTTT. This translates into CASSVGGTDLTGNTIYF. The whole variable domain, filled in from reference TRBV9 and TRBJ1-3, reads DSGVTQTPKHLITATGQRVTLRCSPRSGDLSVYWYQQSLDQGLQFLIQYYNGEERAKGNILERFSAQQFPDLHSELNLSSLELGDSALYFCASSVGGTDLTGNTIYFGEGSWLTVV.

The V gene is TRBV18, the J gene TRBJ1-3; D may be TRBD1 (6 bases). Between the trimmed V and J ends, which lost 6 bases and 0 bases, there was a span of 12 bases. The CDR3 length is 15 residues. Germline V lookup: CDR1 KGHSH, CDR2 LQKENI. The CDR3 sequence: CASSLGQISGNTIYF. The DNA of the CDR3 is TGTGCCAGCTCCCTCGGACAGATCTCTGGAAACACCATATATTTT.

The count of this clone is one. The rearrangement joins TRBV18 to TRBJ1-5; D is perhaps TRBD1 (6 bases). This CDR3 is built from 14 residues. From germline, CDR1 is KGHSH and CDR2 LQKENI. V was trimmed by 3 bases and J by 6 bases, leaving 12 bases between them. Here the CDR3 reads CASSPGQLGQPQHF. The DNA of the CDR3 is TGTGCCAGCTCACCCGGACAGCTTGGTCAGCCCCAGCATTTT.

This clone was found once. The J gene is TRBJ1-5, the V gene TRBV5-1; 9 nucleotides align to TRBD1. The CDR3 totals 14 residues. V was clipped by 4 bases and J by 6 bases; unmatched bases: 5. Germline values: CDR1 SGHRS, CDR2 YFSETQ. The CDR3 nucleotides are TGCGCCAGCAGCGCGGGACAGGGCGGTCAGCCCCAGCATTTT. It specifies CASSAGQGGQPQHF. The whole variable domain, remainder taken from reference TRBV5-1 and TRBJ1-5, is KAGVTQTPRYLIKTRGQQVTLSCSPISGHRSVSWYQQTPGQGLQFLFEYFSETQRNKGNFPGRFSGRQFSNSRSEMNVSTLELGDSALYLCASSAGQGGQPQHFGDGTRLSIL.

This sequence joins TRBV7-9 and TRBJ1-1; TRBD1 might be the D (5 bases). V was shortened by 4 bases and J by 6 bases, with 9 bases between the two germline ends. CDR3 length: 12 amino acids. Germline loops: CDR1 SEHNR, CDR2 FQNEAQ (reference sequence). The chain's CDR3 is CASSSGRAEAFF. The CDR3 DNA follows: TGTGCCAGCAGCTCAGGCAGGGCTGAAGCTTTCTTT. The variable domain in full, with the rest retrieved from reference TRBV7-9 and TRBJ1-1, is DTGVSQNPRHKITKRGQNVTFRCDPISEHNRLYWYRQTLGQGPEFLTYFQNEAQLEKSRLLSDRFSAERPKGSFSTLEIQRTEQGDSAMYLCASSSGRAEAFFGQGTRLTVV.

CDR3 bases: TGTGCCAGCAGCAAAAACAGGGGGCGGGATCAGCCCCAGCATTTT. Protein: CASSKNRGRDQPQHF. V is TRBV21-1 and J is TRBJ1-5; TRBD1 was called by the table and not checked on the DNA. TRBV21-1 is noted as a pseudogene. CDR3 size: 15 residues.

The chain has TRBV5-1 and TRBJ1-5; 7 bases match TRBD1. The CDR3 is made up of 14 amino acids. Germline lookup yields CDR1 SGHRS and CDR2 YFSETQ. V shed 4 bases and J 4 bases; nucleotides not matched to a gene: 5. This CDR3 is CASSTGTANQPQHF. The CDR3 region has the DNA TGCGCCAGCAGCACCGGGACAGCAAATCAGCCCCAGCATTTT.

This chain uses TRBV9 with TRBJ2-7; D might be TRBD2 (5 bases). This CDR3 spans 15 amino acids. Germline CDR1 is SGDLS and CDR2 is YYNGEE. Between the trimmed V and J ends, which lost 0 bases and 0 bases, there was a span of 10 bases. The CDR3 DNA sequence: TGTGCCAGCAGCGTAGGGGGAGACATCTCCTACGAGCAGTACTTC. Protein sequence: CASSVGGDISYEQYF.

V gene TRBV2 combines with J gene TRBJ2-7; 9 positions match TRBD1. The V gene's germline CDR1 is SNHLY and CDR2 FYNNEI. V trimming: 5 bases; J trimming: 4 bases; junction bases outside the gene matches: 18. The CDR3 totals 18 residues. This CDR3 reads CASSFRPNPGQGPYEQYF. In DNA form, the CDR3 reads TGTGCCAGCAGTTTCCGGCCAAACCCGGGACAGGGCCCTTACGAGCAGTACTTC.